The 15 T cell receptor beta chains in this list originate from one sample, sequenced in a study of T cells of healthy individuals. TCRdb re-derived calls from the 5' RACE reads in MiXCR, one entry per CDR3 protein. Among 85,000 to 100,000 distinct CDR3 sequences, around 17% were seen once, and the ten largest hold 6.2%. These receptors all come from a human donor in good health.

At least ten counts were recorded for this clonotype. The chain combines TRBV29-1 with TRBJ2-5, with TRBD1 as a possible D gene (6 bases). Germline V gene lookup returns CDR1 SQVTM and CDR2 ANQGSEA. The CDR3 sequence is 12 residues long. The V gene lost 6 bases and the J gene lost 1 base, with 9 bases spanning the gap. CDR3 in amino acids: CSVLGAQETQYF. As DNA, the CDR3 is TGCAGCGTGTTGGGGGCCCAAGAGACCCAGTACTTC.

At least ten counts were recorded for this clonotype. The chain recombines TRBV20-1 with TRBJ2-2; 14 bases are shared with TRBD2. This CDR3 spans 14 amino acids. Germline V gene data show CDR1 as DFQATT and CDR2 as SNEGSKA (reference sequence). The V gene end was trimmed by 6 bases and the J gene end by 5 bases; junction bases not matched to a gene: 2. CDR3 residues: CSARLAGGTGELFF. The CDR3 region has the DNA TGCAGTGCGAGACTAGCGGGGGGGACCGGGGAGCTGTTTTTT.

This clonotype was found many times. This chain's CDR3 is CASSLSGLAGGEDEQFF. CDR3 DNA sequence: TGCGCCAGCAGCCTCTCGGGACTAGCGGGAGGGGAAGATGAGCAGTTCTTC. The V call is TRBV4-1, the J call TRBJ2-1; 16 bases agree with TRBD2. J lost 8 bases, V lost 4 bases, and 8 bases had no gene match. CDR1 MGHRA and CDR2 YSYEKL come from the germline V gene. The CDR3 runs to 17 residues.

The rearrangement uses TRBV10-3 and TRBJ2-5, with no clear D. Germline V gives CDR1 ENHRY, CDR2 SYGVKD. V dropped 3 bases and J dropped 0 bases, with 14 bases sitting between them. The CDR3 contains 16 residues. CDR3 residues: CAISEGAVPYQETQYF. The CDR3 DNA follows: TGTGCCATCAGTGAAGGAGCTGTCCCCTACCAAGAGACCCAGTACTTC.

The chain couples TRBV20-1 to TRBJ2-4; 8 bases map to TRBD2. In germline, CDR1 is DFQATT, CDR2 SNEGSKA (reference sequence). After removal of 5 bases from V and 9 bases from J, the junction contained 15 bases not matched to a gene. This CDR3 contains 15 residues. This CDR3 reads CSAYPPTGLGIIQYF. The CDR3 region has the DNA TGCAGTGCTTACCCCCCAACGGGACTAGGAATCATTCAGTACTTC.

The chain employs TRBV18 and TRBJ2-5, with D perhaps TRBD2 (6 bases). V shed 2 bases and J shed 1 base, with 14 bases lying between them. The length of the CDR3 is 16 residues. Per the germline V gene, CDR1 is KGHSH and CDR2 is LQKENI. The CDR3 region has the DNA TGTGCCAGCTCACCAAATTTAGCGGACCCCCAAGAGACCCAGTACTTC. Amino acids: CASSPNLADPQETQYF.

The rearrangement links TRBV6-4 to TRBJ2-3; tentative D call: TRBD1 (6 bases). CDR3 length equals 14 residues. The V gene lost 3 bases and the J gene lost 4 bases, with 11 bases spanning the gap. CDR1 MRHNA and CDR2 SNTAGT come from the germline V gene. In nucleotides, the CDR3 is TGTGCCAGCAGTGAGTCCAGGGGAGCAGATACGCAGTATTTT. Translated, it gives CASSESRGADTQYF.

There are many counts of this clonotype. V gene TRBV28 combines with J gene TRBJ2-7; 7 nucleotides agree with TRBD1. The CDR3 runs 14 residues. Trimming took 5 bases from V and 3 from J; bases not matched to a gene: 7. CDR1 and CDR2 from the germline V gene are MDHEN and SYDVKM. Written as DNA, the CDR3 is TGTGCCAGCAGTCTCGGGACAGCTCACTACGAGCAGTACTTC. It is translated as CASSLGTAHYEQYF.

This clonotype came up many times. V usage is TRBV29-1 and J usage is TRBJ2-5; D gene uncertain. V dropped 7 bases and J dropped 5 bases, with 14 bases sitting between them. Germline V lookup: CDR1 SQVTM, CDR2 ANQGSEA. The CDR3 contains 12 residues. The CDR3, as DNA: TGCAGCGCGTTGAGTGGTGGGGAGACCCAGTACTTC. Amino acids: CSALSGGETQYF.

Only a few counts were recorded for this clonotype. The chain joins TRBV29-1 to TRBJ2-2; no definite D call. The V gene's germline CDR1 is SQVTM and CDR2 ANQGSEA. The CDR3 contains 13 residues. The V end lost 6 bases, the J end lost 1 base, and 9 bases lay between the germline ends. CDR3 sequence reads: CSVEKGNTGELFF. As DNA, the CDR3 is TGCAGCGTGGAGAAGGGGAACACCGGGGAGCTGTTTTTT.

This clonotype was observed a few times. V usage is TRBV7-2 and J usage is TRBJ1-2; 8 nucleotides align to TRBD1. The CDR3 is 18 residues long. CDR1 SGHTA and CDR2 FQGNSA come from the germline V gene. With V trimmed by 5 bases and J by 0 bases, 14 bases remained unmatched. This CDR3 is CASSPDRAGGSPNYGYTF. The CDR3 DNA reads TGTGCCAGCAGCCCCGACCGAGCAGGGGGCTCTCCTAACTATGGCTACACCTTC.

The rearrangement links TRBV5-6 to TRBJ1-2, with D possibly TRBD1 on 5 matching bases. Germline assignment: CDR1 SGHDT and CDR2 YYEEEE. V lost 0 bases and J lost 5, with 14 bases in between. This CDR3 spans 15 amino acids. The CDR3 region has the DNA TGTGCCAGCAGCTTGGTGGGCAGCGACAGTTATGGCTACACCTTC. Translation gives CASSLVGSDSYGYTF.

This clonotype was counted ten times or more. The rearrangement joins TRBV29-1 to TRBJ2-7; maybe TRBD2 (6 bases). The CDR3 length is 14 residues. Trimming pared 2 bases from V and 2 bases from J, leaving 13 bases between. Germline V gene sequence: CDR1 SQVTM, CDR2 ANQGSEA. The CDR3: CSVERRTGAYEQYF. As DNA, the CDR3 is TGCAGCGTTGAAAGGCGGACGGGGGCCTACGAGCAGTACTTC.

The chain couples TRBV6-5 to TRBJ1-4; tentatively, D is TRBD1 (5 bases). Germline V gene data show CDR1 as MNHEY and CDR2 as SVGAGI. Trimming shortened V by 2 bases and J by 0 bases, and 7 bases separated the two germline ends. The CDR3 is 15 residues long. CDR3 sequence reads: CASSYDSATNEKLFF. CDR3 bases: TGTGCCAGCAGTTACGACAGTGCAACTAATGAAAAACTGTTTTTT.

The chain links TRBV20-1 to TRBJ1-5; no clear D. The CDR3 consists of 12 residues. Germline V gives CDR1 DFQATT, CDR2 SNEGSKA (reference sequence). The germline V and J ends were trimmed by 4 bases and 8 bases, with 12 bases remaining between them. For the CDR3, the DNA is TGCAGTGCTAAGGCCTGGTTGGAGCCCCAGCATTTT. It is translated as CSAKAWLEPQHF.